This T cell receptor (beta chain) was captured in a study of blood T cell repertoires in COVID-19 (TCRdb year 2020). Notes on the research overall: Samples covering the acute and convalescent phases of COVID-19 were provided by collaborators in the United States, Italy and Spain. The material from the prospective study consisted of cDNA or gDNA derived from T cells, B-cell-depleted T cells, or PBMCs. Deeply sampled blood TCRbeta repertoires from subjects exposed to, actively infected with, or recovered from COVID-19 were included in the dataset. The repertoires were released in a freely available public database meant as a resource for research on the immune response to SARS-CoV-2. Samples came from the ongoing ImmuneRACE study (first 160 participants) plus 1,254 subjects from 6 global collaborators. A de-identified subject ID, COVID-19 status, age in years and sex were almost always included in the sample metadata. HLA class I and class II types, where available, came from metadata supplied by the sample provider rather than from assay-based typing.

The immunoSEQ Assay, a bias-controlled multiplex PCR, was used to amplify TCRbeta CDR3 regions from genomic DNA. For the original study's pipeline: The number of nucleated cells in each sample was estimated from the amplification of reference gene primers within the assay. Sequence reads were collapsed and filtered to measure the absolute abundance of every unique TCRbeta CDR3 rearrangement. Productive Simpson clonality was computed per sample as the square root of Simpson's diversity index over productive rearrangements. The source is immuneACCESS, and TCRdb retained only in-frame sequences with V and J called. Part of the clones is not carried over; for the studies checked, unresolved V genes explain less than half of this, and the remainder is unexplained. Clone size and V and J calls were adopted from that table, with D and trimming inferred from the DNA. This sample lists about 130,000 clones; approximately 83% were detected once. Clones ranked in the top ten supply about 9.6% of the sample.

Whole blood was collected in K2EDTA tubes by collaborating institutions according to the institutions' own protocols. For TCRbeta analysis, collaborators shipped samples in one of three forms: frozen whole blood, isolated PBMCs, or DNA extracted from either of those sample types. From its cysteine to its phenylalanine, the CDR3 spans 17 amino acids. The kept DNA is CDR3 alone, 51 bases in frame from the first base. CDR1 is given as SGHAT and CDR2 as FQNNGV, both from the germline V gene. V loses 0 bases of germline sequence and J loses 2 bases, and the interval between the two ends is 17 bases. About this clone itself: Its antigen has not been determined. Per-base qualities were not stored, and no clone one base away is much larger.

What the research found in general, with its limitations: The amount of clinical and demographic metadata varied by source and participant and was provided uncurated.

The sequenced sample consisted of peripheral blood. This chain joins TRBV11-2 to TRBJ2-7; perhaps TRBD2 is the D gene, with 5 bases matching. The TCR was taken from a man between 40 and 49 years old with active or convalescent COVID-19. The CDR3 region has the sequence CASSLDSGGSWAYEQYF. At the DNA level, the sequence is TGTGCCAGCAGCTTAGATAGTGGCGGGTCGTGGGCCTACGAGCAGTACTTC. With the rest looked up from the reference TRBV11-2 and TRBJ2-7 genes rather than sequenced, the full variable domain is EAGVAQSPRYKIIEKRQSVAFWCNPISGHATLYWYQQILGQGPKLLIQFQNNGVVDDSQLPKDRFSAERLKGVDSTLKIQPAKLEDSAVYLCASSLDSGGSWAYEQYFGPGTRLTVT.